These 26 T cell receptor beta chains share one sample of origin, sequenced in a study of CXCR3-negative and CXCR3-positive naive CD8 T cells. The authors made the TRB cDNA libraries by 5' RACE using UMI labels. No DNA is given; TCRdb re-called the 5' RACE reads and lists each CDR3 protein once. This repertoire includes around 47,000 distinct CDR3 sequences. Sequenced: memory CD8+ T cells from blood. These receptors originate from a human donor in good health. Some clones in this sample may be carry-over from other donors' samples.

V is TRBV12-3 or TRBV12-4 and J is TRBJ1-1; TCRdb's D gene call, TRBD1, goes unchecked for lack of DNA. This CDR3 contains 15 residues. This CDR3 reads CASSSYRGSDTEAFF.

The CDR3 reads CASSWTSGGQETQYF. This sequence joins TRBV6-2 or TRBV6-3 and TRBJ2-5; with no DNA, the TCRdb D assignment of TRBD2 cannot be verified. The CDR3 is 15 amino acids. Per the germline V gene, CDR1 is MNHEY and CDR2 is SVGEGT.

The V call is TRBV19, the J call TRBJ1-5; TCRdb names TRBD1, which stays unverified in the absence of DNA. The germline V gene encodes CDR1 LNHDA and CDR2 SQIVND (reference sequence). This CDR3 comprises 14 residues. CDR3 in amino acids: CASSIDPGDQPQHF.

V usage is TRBV6-6 and J usage is TRBJ1-1; the D call of TRBD1 rests on TCRdb alone, since no DNA is present to check it. Germline CDR1 reads MNHNY; CDR2 reads SVGAGI (reference sequence). The CDR3 extends over 14 amino acids. CDR3 protein: CASSPWTGGTEAFF.

The CDR3 region is CSVDGGGYGYTF. This chain links TRBV29-1 with TRBJ1-2. Germline assignment: CDR1 SQVTM and CDR2 ANQGSEA. The CDR3 contains 12 residues. Variable domain in full (rest from reference TRBV29-1 and TRBJ1-2): SAVISQKPSRDICQRGTSLTIQCQVDSQVTMMFWYRQQPGQSLTLIATANQGSEATYESGFVIDKFPISRPNLTFSTLTVSNMSPEDSSIYLCSVDGGGYGYTFGSGTRLTVV.

The chain couples TRBV2 to TRBJ1-1. CDR3 length: 11 amino acids. CDR1 SNHLY and CDR2 FYNNEI come from the germline V gene. CDR3 sequence: CANGGPTEAFF.

The chain has TRBV7-6 and TRBJ2-7; TCRdb proposes TRBD1, but this gene call is untestable without DNA. Germline V lookup: CDR1 SGHVS, CDR2 FNYEAQ. This CDR3 has 14 amino acids. CDR3 amino acids: CASSLQGAHYEQYF.

V and J are TRBV29-1 and TRBJ2-7; TCRdb reports TRBD2, a call that lacks DNA to check it against. The germline CDR1 and CDR2 sequences are SQVTM and ANQGSEA. This CDR3 contains 15 residues. The CDR3 here is CSVENQREGAYEQYF.

This chain joins TRBV29-1 and TRBJ1-2; TCRdb lists TRBD1, though no DNA is available to test this call. Germline CDR1 reads SQVTM; CDR2 reads ANQGSEA. CDR3 length: 12 amino acids. CDR3: CSVIGWTGGYTF. Combining the CDR3 with reference TRBV29-1 and TRBJ1-2 gives the whole variable domain SAVISQKPSRDICQRGTSLTIQCQVDSQVTMMFWYRQQPGQSLTLIATANQGSEATYESGFVIDKFPISRPNLTFSTLTVSNMSPEDSSIYLCSVIGWTGGYTFGSGTRLTVV.

This chain connects TRBV28 to TRBJ2-7; TCRdb designates TRBD1, a call that cannot be tested without DNA. The CDR3 spans 12 residues. The germline V gene encodes CDR1 MDHEN and CDR2 SYDVKM. CDR3 residues: CASRGDTYEQYF.

The V and J genes are TRBV24-1 and TRBJ2-3; checking the TCRdb D call of TRBD1 is not possible without DNA. Germline V CDR1 and CDR2: KGHDR, SFDVKD. The CDR3 contains 17 residues. The CDR3 here is CATSEGGSLPSTDTQYF.

V is TRBV29-1 and J is TRBJ1-2; TCRdb outputs TRBD1, but without DNA this stays unchecked. Germline CDR1 and CDR2: SQVTM and ANQGSEA. CDR3 length: 13 amino acids. CDR3 loop: CSVALTGASGYTF.

The V gene is TRBV3-1, the J gene TRBJ2-1. There are 14 residues in the CDR3. Germline V gene sequence: CDR1 LGHDT, CDR2 YNNKEL (reference sequence). The CDR3 spells CASSQGSEIGEQFF.

This chain links TRBV25-1 with TRBJ1-2. This CDR3 region has 11 residues. Germline CDR1 is MGHDK and CDR2 is SYGVNS. CDR3 sequence: CASRGFYGYTF.

This chain connects TRBV6-7 to TRBJ2-1. TRBV6-7 is noted as an ORF with a role that remains uncertain. The CDR3 consists of 12 residues. The CDR3 protein is CASRLGSNEQFF.

The chain combines TRBV7-9 with TRBJ2-5. Germline lookup yields CDR1 SEHNR and CDR2 FQNEAQ (reference sequence). This CDR3 is 13 amino acids long. This CDR3 is CASSSGFQETQYF. Variable domain in full (rest from reference TRBV7-9 and TRBJ2-5): DTGVSQNPRHKITKRGQNVTFRCDPISEHNRLYWYRQTLGQGPEFLTYFQNEAQLEKSRLLSDRFSAERPKGSFSTLEIQRTEQGDSAMYLCASSSGFQETQYFGPGTRLLVL.

The V call is TRBV5-1, the J call TRBJ2-5; TCRdb's D call of TRBD1 is untestable without DNA. This CDR3 has 16 residues. Germline V gene data show CDR1 as SGHRS and CDR2 as YFSETQ. The CDR3 loop is CASSPKQGSRQETQYF. Filled out from reference TRBV5-1 and TRBJ2-5, the complete variable domain reads KAGVTQTPRYLIKTRGQQVTLSCSPISGHRSVSWYQQTPGQGLQFLFEYFSETQRNKGNFPGRFSGRQFSNSRSEMNVSTLELGDSALYLCASSPKQGSRQETQYFGPGTRLLVL.

The V call is TRBV20-1, the J call TRBJ1-1; TCRdb reports TRBD1, a call that lacks DNA to check it against. Looked up from germline, CDR1 is DFQATT and CDR2 is SNEGSKA (reference sequence). This CDR3 has 16 amino acids. Here the CDR3 reads CSARDNTGPMNTEAFF.

CDR3 protein: CASSPGRTGRNTEAFF. J is TRBJ1-1 and V is TRBV7-6; the TCRdb call, TRBD1, lacks DNA for checking. The CDR3 length is 16 residues. Germline CDR1 is SGHVS and CDR2 is FNYEAQ.

The chain combines TRBV28 with TRBJ2-3; TCRdb names TRBD2, which stays unverified in the absence of DNA. The CDR3 is made up of 15 amino acids. Germline CDR1 MDHEN, CDR2 SYDVKM. CDR3 region: CASSFWREDTDTQYF.

Here the CDR3 reads CASTEGQASTDTQYF. The chain uses TRBV28 and TRBJ2-3; no DNA is available, so the TRBD1 call from TCRdb remains unchecked. CDR1 is MDHEN, CDR2 SYDVKM, per germline. CDR3 size: 15 residues.

The chain carries TRBV6-4 and TRBJ2-1; TCRdb lists TRBD2, though no DNA is available to test this call. CDR1 and CDR2 from the germline V gene are MRHNA and SNTAGT. The CDR3 has 15 residues. CDR3 sequence: CASSGGSNSYNEQFF.

The CDR3 here is CASSSTYSYEQYF. The V and J genes are TRBV7-9 and TRBJ2-7. CDR3 length: 13 residues. CDR1 is SEHNR, CDR2 FQNEAQ, per germline (reference sequence).

This rearrangement joins TRBV5-5 to TRBJ2-1; the TCRdb call, TRBD2, lacks DNA for checking. The CDR3 spans 15 residues. Germline loops: CDR1 SGHKS, CDR2 YYEKEE (reference sequence). This chain's CDR3 is CASSLSSGSSNEQFF.

This chain links TRBV29-1 with TRBJ2-7; absent DNA, TCRdb's TRBD1 call cannot be checked. Germline assignment: CDR1 SQVTM and CDR2 ANQGSEA. The CDR3 runs to 14 residues. CDR3 residues: CSVDLTGEGYEQYF.

The rearrangement joins TRBV12-3 or TRBV12-4 to TRBJ1-5; as DNA is missing, the TRBD1 call by TCRdb cannot be tested. This CDR3 comprises 15 residues. The CDR3 is CASSLGQGVRQPQHF.